The rows below give T cell receptor beta chains drawn from one sample of a study of beta chain features in type 1 diabetes. TCRdb keeps only in-frame clones here, not all; method: immunoSEQ multiplex PCR. The sample lists around 250,000 clones, about 23% occurring once. The sequencing sample was made of naive CD4+ T cells from blood. The receptors stem from a woman aged 30 to 39 with type 1 diabetes. Each CDR3 is given with its conserved first and last residue. D genes are given only for firm matches. The size field is filled for only some rows; it gives once, few, many or a size class.

v_call: TRBV4-2
clone_size: NA
d_call: TRBD2
j_call: TRBJ2-1
cdr3_nt: TGTGCCAGCAGCCCTAGCGGGAGTCCTTCCAATGAGCAGTTCTTC
cdr3_aa: CASSPSGSPSNEQFF

v_call: TRBV29-1
clone_size: NA
d_call: TRBD1
j_call: TRBJ1-2
cdr3_nt: TGCAGCGCAGCAGAGACAGGGCATGGCTACACCTTC
cdr3_aa: CSAAETGHGYTF

v_call: TRBV29-1
clone_size: NA
d_call: NA
j_call: TRBJ2-3
cdr3_nt: TGCAGCGTTGAGGGGACATTACGGGCAGATACGCAGTATTTT
cdr3_aa: CSVEGTLRADTQYF

v_call: TRBV29-1
clone_size: NA
d_call: NA
j_call: TRBJ1-1
cdr3_nt: TGCAGCGTTGAGGGAACTCGGACAGCCAACACTGAAGCTTTCTTT
cdr3_aa: CSVEGTRTANTEAFF

v_call: TRBV9
clone_size: NA
d_call: NA
j_call: TRBJ2-1
cdr3_nt: TGTGCCAGCAGCGCCCATAATGAGCAGTTCTTC
cdr3_aa: CASSAHNEQFF

v_call: TRBV9
clone_size: NA
d_call: NA
j_call: TRBJ2-3
cdr3_nt: TGTGCCAGCAGCAAAACGTCAGGGATAAGCACAGATACGCAGTATTTT
cdr3_aa: CASSKTSGISTDTQYF

v_call: TRBV19
clone_size: NA
d_call: TRBD1
j_call: TRBJ1-1
cdr3_nt: TGTGCCACCCGCTGGGACAGGACTCACACTGAAGCTTTCTTT
cdr3_aa: CATRWDRTHTEAFF

v_call: TRBV4-2
clone_size: NA
d_call: NA
j_call: TRBJ2-7
cdr3_nt: TGTGCCAGCAGCCAAGATGCCAGGGATTACGAGCAGTACTTC
cdr3_aa: CASSQDARDYEQYF

v_call: TRBV7-8
clone_size: NA
d_call: NA
j_call: TRBJ2-1
cdr3_nt: TGTGCCAGCAGTACACAGGCGAATGAGCAGTTCTTC
cdr3_aa: CASSTQANEQFF

v_call: TRBV5-1
clone_size: few
d_call: NA
j_call: TRBJ2-7
cdr3_nt: TGCGCCAGCTCCCCCGGGACAACGTACGAGCAGTACTTC
cdr3_aa: CASSPGTTYEQYF

v_call: TRBV9
clone_size: NA
d_call: NA
j_call: TRBJ2-7
cdr3_nt: TGTGCCAGCAGCGTAGCTCCAGGTCCCAGCTCCTACGAGCAGTACTTC
cdr3_aa: CASSVAPGPSSYEQYF

v_call: TRBV5-4
clone_size: NA
d_call: TRBD2
j_call: TRBJ2-3
cdr3_nt: TGTGCCAGCAGCTTTGGGACTAGCGGTAACACAGATACGCAGTATTTT
cdr3_aa: CASSFGTSGNTDTQYF

v_call: TRBV4-1
clone_size: few
d_call: NA
j_call: TRBJ2-5
cdr3_nt: TGCGCCAGCAGCCGTCCCGGGGTAGAGACCCAGTACTTC
cdr3_aa: CASSRPGVETQYF

v_call: TRBV18
clone_size: few
d_call: TRBD2
j_call: TRBJ2-5
cdr3_nt: TGTGCCAGCTCACCCCTAGCGGGAGGCTCAGAGACCCAGTACTTC
cdr3_aa: CASSPLAGGSETQYF

v_call: TRBV29-1
clone_size: NA
d_call: TRBD1
j_call: TRBJ2-7
cdr3_nt: TGCAGCGTTGCTGGGACAGGGCTCTACGAGCAGTACTTC
cdr3_aa: CSVAGTGLYEQYF

v_call: TRBV7-6
clone_size: NA
d_call: TRBD2
j_call: TRBJ2-1
cdr3_nt: TGTGCCAGCAGTACCCTAGCGGGAGAGGGTGAGCAGTTCTTC
cdr3_aa: CASSTLAGEGEQFF

v_call: TRBV4-1
clone_size: few
d_call: NA
j_call: TRBJ1-4
cdr3_nt: TGCGCCAGCAGCCAAGGGCAGGGAAGTGAAAAACTGTTTTTT
cdr3_aa: CASSQGQGSEKLFF

v_call: TRBV6-5
clone_size: NA
d_call: NA
j_call: TRBJ1-5
cdr3_nt: TGTGCCAGCCGGGGGGCGGGGAATCAGCCCCAGCATTTT
cdr3_aa: CASRGAGNQPQHF

v_call: TRBV9
clone_size: few
d_call: NA
j_call: TRBJ2-5
cdr3_nt: TGTGCCAGCAGCAGGACTACCGGAGAGACCCAGTACTTC
cdr3_aa: CASSRTTGETQYF

v_call: TRBV21-1
clone_size: NA
d_call: NA
j_call: TRBJ2-2
cdr3_nt: TGTCCGGACAGGGACCCACTTATTATCACCGGGGAGCTGTTTTTT
cdr3_aa: CPDRDPLIITGELFF

v_call: TRBV11-2
clone_size: NA
d_call: TRBD2
j_call: TRBJ2-1
cdr3_nt: TGTGCCAGCAGCCCTCTGGGTGCGGGAGGCCCTAATGAGCAGTTCTTC
cdr3_aa: CASSPLGAGGPNEQFF

v_call: TRBV28
clone_size: NA
d_call: NA
j_call: TRBJ2-1
cdr3_nt: TGTGCCAGCAGTGCCCCGGGATACCTCCCCAATGAGCAGTTCTTC
cdr3_aa: CASSAPGYLPNEQFF

v_call: TRBV5-6
clone_size: NA
d_call: NA
j_call: TRBJ1-5
cdr3_nt: TGTGCCAGCAGCTTGGCGCGGCGTCAGCCCCAGCATTTT
cdr3_aa: CASSLARRQPQHF

v_call: TRBV6-4
clone_size: few
d_call: TRBD2
j_call: TRBJ2-3
cdr3_nt: TGTGCCAGCAGCCTAGCGGGAAGGGACACAGATACGCAGTATTTT
cdr3_aa: CASSLAGRDTDTQYF

v_call: TRBV13
clone_size: few
d_call: NA
j_call: TRBJ1-2
cdr3_nt: TGTGCCAGCAGCCCCCGTCCGGGTGGTGGCTACACCTTC
cdr3_aa: CASSPRPGGGYTF

v_call: TRBV27
clone_size: NA
d_call: TRBD1
j_call: TRBJ1-2
cdr3_nt: TGTGCCAGCAGTTTGGAGGCACAGGGGGGCCATGGCTACACCTTC
cdr3_aa: CASSLEAQGGHGYTF

v_call: TRBV18
clone_size: NA
d_call: NA
j_call: TRBJ2-4
cdr3_nt: TGTGCCAGCTCACCTGGGACATCTAAAAACATTCAGTACTTC
cdr3_aa: CASSPGTSKNIQYF

v_call: TRBV7-8
clone_size: few
d_call: NA
j_call: TRBJ2-2
cdr3_nt: TGTGCCAGCAGCTTAGCGGTGGCGGGCACCGGGGAGCTGTTTTTT
cdr3_aa: CASSLAVAGTGELFF

v_call: TRBV6-5
clone_size: NA
d_call: TRBD2
j_call: TRBJ2-1
cdr3_nt: TGTGCCAGCAGTTACCAGCTAGCGGGAGTAGGTGAGCAGTTCTTC
cdr3_aa: CASSYQLAGVGEQFF

v_call: TRBV9
clone_size: NA
d_call: NA
j_call: TRBJ2-1
cdr3_nt: TGTGCCAGCAGCGTAGTTGGGAGTGGAGGGCACAATGAGCAGTTCTTC
cdr3_aa: CASSVVGSGGHNEQFF

v_call: TRBV7-3
clone_size: NA
d_call: NA
j_call: TRBJ2-2
cdr3_nt: TGTGCCAGCAGCTCCGGGACTACCGGGGAGCTGTTTTTT
cdr3_aa: CASSSGTTGELFF

v_call: TRBV7-9
clone_size: NA
d_call: TRBD2
j_call: TRBJ2-4
cdr3_nt: TGTGCCAGCAGCATTGGACTAGGGGCGAACATTCAGTACTTC
cdr3_aa: CASSIGLGANIQYF

v_call: TRBV7-3
clone_size: few
d_call: TRBD1
j_call: TRBJ1-4
cdr3_nt: TGTGCCAGCAGCGGGGGACAGGAACTGTTTTTT
cdr3_aa: CASSGGQELFF

v_call: TRBV7-9
clone_size: NA
d_call: NA
j_call: TRBJ1-2
cdr3_nt: TGTGCCAGCGGCGTCGATTACAGCACAGGCTACACCTTC
cdr3_aa: CASGVDYSTGYTF

v_call: TRBV29-1
clone_size: NA
d_call: NA
j_call: TRBJ2-7
cdr3_nt: TGCAGCGTTGTCTATAGCTCCTACGAGCAGTACTTC
cdr3_aa: CSVVYSSYEQYF

v_call: TRBV11-3
clone_size: few
d_call: TRBD2
j_call: TRBJ2-7
cdr3_nt: TGTGCCAGCAGCTTAGTTTGGAGTCAGCGGGAGGGAGAGCAGTACTTC
cdr3_aa: CASSLVWSQREGEQYF

v_call: TRBV7-2
clone_size: NA
d_call: NA
j_call: TRBJ1-2
cdr3_nt: TGTGCCAGCAGCCGCTCCAGGGGAAACCTCTATGGCTACACCTTC
cdr3_aa: CASSRSRGNLYGYTF

v_call: TRBV19
clone_size: few
d_call: NA
j_call: TRBJ2-5
cdr3_nt: TGTGCCAGCCGAGGAGATCAGGAGACCCAGTACTTC
cdr3_aa: CASRGDQETQYF

v_call: TRBV29-1
clone_size: few
d_call: TRBD1
j_call: TRBJ2-7
cdr3_nt: TGCAGCGTTGGGACAGGGGGCCCCTACGAGCAGTACTTC
cdr3_aa: CSVGTGGPYEQYF

v_call: TRBV18
clone_size: once
d_call: NA
j_call: TRBJ2-3
cdr3_nt: TGTGCCAGCTCACCCGCGTCGGGGGGCACAGATACGCAGTATTTT
cdr3_aa: CASSPASGGTDTQYF

v_call: TRBV6-1
clone_size: NA
d_call: NA
j_call: TRBJ2-7
cdr3_nt: TGTGCCAGCATAAGTGGTGCAGGGACCTACGAGCAGTACTTC
cdr3_aa: CASISGAGTYEQYF

v_call: TRBV5-1
clone_size: few
d_call: NA
j_call: TRBJ2-7
cdr3_nt: TGCGCCAGCAGCTTGGACCGAGACTACGAGCAGTACTTC
cdr3_aa: CASSLDRDYEQYF

v_call: TRBV2
clone_size: few
d_call: TRBD2
j_call: TRBJ2-5
cdr3_nt: TGTGCCAGCAGTTGGACTAGCGGACAAGAGACCCAGTACTTC
cdr3_aa: CASSWTSGQETQYF